This T cell receptor beta chain was documented in a study of OX40 agonist ivuxolimab in advanced cancers. Study-level background: Every 2 weeks, patients got intravenous ivuxolimab at one of six dose levels (0.01-10 mg/kg).

The V end lost 6 bases, the J end lost 4 bases, and 7 bases lay between the germline ends. The germline V gene encodes CDR1 LNHDA and CDR2 SQIVND (reference sequence). The CDR3 runs to 11 residues. Data came from immunoSEQ multiplex PCR; TCRdb stores just in-frame clones and leaves some out. Of over 14,000 clones listed, 65% to 80% were seen once; the top ten hold roughly 36%. Anyone with autoimmune disease history or systemic immunosuppression was excluded. This clone was detected only a few times. The clonotype originates from an adult with an advanced solid tumor such as melanoma, head and neck, liver or kidney cancer. The sample in question was CD4+ or CD8+ T cells sorted from blood, obtained in a trial of the OX40 agonist ivuxolimab. This rearrangement joins TRBV19 to TRBJ2-7; no clear D gene. The CDR3 loop is CASRNGYEQYF. CDR3 nucleotide sequence: TGTGCCAGTAGAAACGGGTACGAGCAGTACTTC.